This T cell receptor (beta chain) was profiled in a study of T cells in localized non-small cell lung cancer (dated by TCRdb to the early 2020s). A note on the overall study: The study examined T cell repertoires in roughly 240 patients with early-stage NSCLC and compared tumors with uninvolved tumor-adjacent lungs. The cohort consisted of approximately 240 treatment-naive NSCLC patients whose localized lung tumors had been resected. Of the NSCLC patients, approximately 130 were male and approximately 100 were female, and the mean age was around 70 years. General findings and caveats noted by the study authors: A median of 57 of the top 100 tumor clones turned up in the paired uninvolved adjacent lung, and approximately 30 of those clones also ranked among the top 100 of that same adjacent lung. Because multi-region tumor sequencing was not performed, intratumor heterogeneity could not be ruled out. Because of the exploratory design, TCR variables were selected using unadjusted p-values without false-discovery rate correction. Uninvolved tumor-adjacent lung showed the highest T cell clonality, higher than tumor, which suggests more focused antigenic responses in the uninvolved tumor-adjacent lung. Longer overall survival was associated with higher T cell density in blood, whereas shorter survival was associated with higher clonality in adjacent lung.

The immunoSEQ Assay was used to sequence TCR beta CDR3 regions from DNA. Processing in the source paper ran as follows. To compute T cell density, TCR beta template counts were normalized to usable DNA, which was estimated by amplifying housekeeping genes. Using the preseqR package, richness was estimated by extrapolating to 120,000 templates for tissue samples and 400,000 templates for PBMC samples. Clonality was defined by subtracting Pielou's evenness from one. Tissue-enriched TCRs were identified by differential abundance testing using productive amino-acid clonotypes, minimum total count 5 and alpha 0.1. The Jaccard Index and the Morisita Overlap Index were used to measure repertoire overlap between compartments. GLIPH grouped TCR beta CDR3s together with public tetramer-defined viral CDR3s, and a viral motif had to include at least three viral sequences and also show V-gene enrichment. In its TCRdb copy, this immuneACCESS table keeps in-frame sequences only and misses some clones. Where compared with another copy, unresolved V genes explain less than half of these, and the others have no known cause. For V, J and clone size, that table is used; D and trimming come from the DNA. The sample data list around 90,000 clones, and around three quarters of these were observed just once. The ten top clones hold roughly a fifth of the sample.

At diagnosis, peripheral blood, uninvolved tumor-adjacent lung and tumor were collected and were preserved as a mix of fresh-frozen and FFPE material. For TCR repertoire profiling, the blood samples were analyzed as peripheral blood mononuclear cells. For this clone: Which antigen it targets is not known. No qualities accompany the bases; no much larger clone lies one base away.

Sequences were derived from PBMCs, sampled before any cancer treatment. The clonotype comes from a man aged 35 to 69 with stage II squamous cell lung carcinoma.

The base sequence is TGTGCCAGCACTAGGCGTTCTAACTCCTACAATGAGCAGTTCTTC. This is translated as CASTRRSNSYNEQFF. Recombination connected TRBV2 to TRBJ2-1; confidence is insufficient to name the D gene. V was cut back by 7 bases and J by 0 bases, leaving a gap of 13 bases between them. CDR1 and CDR2 (SNHLY, FYNNEI) derive from the germline V gene. CDR3 length: 15 amino acids, cysteine to phenylalanine. The CDR3 DNA has 45 bases and is translated from base 1.